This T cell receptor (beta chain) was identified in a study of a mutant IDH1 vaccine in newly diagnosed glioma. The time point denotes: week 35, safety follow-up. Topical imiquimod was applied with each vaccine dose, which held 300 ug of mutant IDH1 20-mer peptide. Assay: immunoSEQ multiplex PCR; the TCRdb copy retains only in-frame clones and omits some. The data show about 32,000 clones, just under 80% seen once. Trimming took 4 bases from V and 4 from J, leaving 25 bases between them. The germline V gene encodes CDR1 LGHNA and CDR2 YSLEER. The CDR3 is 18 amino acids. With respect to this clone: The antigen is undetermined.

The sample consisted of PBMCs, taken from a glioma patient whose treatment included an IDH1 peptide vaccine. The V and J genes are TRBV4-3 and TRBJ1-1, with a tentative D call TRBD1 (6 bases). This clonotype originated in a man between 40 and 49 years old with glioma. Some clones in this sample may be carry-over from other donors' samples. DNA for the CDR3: TGCGCCAGCAGCCCCGGCCGGTCCTCACTGGGGGCCGGCACTGAAGCTTTCTTT. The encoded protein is CASSPGRSSLGAGTEAFF.